Shown below are 30 T cell receptor beta chains from a single sample sequenced in a study of shared clonotypes between healthy human individuals. The repertoire was sequenced with immunoSEQ multiplex PCR; TCRdb's copy has only in-frame clones and lacks some. The sample has approximately 2.1 million clones, approximately 93% seen once; the top ten hold about 0.39%. What was sequenced was naive CD4+ T cells from PBMCs. Regarding subset: CD45RA+ positively selected. These receptors all stem from a man between 18 and 35 years old in good health. Some clones in this sample may be carry-over from other donors' samples.

The chain uses TRBV2 and TRBJ2-5, with 12 bases aligning to TRBD1. Trimming took 6 bases from V and 7 from J; bases not matched to a gene: 12. Germline CDR1 and CDR2: SNHLY and FYNNEI. There are 16 residues in the CDR3. The CDR3 is CASSLFGTGGLVTQYF. As DNA, the CDR3 is TGTGCCAGCAGCCTTTTTGGGACAGGGGGCTTAGTGACCCAGTACTTC.

The rearrangement uses TRBV19 and TRBJ1-2; D is ambiguous. CDR1 and CDR2 from the germline V gene are LNHDA and SQIVND (reference sequence). V lost 7 bases, J lost 6 bases, and 12 bases lay in between. The CDR3 loop spans 12 amino acids. CDR3 DNA sequence: TGTGCCAGTAAGGTCGGAGATGATGGCTACACCTTC. Its protein is CASKVGDDGYTF.

J is TRBJ2-1 and V is TRBV4-1; TRBD2 matches at 9 bases. The trim removed 0 bases at V and 11 bases at J, leaving 8 bases unmatched. The germline gives CDR1 MGHRA, CDR2 YSYEKL. The length of the CDR3 is 15 residues. CDR3 nucleotides: TGCGCCAGCAGCCAAGACCTAGCGGGACCAGCCAAGCAGTTCTTC. Protein sequence: CASSQDLAGPAKQFF.

CDR3 region: CASSDGQGAGETQYF. In DNA form, the CDR3 reads TGCGCCAGCAGCGACGGACAGGGGGCAGGGGAGACCCAGTACTTC. This sequence joins TRBV5-1 and TRBJ2-5, with TRBD1 matching 11 bases. CDR3 length equals 15 residues. Trimming took 4 bases from V and 5 from J; bases not matched to a gene: 7. The V gene's germline CDR1 is SGHRS and CDR2 YFSETQ.

The chain uses TRBV7-2 and TRBJ2-2; no reliable D call. V lost 5 bases and J 5 bases, leaving 9 bases between the germline ends. Germline lookup yields CDR1 SGHTA and CDR2 FQGNSA. This CDR3 has 13 amino acids. The chain's CDR3 is CASSQVRTGELFF. The CDR3, as DNA: TGTGCCAGCAGCCAAGTCCGAACCGGGGAGCTGTTTTTT.

The rearrangement joins TRBV6-1 to TRBJ1-4; weak D call: TRBD1 (5 bases). The V and J ends lost 9 bases and 5 bases respectively, with 16 bases between them. Per the germline V gene, CDR1 is MNHNS and CDR2 is SASEGT. The CDR3 extends over 14 amino acids. The CDR3 DNA follows: TGTGCCAGTACGGGTCGGGGCTCGAATGAAAAACTGTTTTTT. It codes for CASTGRGSNEKLFF.

This clone was detected only once. The rearrangement joins TRBV7-9 to TRBJ1-2; D is possibly TRBD1 (5 bases). V was cut by 1 base and J by 8 bases, with 11 bases left in between. This CDR3 contains 13 residues. CDR1 is SEHNR, CDR2 FQNEAQ, per germline (reference sequence). The DNA of the CDR3 is TGTGCCAGCAGCTTAGAGTCTCCAGGGGGCTACACCTTC. It yields the protein CASSLESPGGYTF.

Only one count was recorded for this clone. This rearrangement joins TRBV7-9 to TRBJ2-3; D might be TRBD1 (6 bases). The CDR3 sequence is 17 residues long. Per the germline V gene, CDR1 is SEHNR and CDR2 is FQNEAQ (reference sequence). The V and J ends lost 6 bases and 6 bases respectively, with 25 bases between them. The CDR3 is CASRPSDGDFGGDTQYF. CDR3 DNA: TGTGCCAGCAGACCCTCGGACGGGGATTTTGGGGGCGATACGCAGTATTTT.

The rearrangement links TRBV13 to TRBJ1-2; TRBD1 matches at 10 bases. Per germline, CDR1 PRHDT and CDR2 FYEKMQ (reference sequence). V shed 0 bases and J 4 bases; nucleotides not matched to a gene: 8. There are 17 residues in the CDR3. CDR3 protein: CASSLGRDRGRSYGYTF. The CDR3 DNA reads as TGTGCCAGCAGCTTAGGCCGGGACAGGGGTCGTTCCTATGGCTACACCTTC.

The V gene is TRBV28, the J gene TRBJ2-3; 9 nucleotides match TRBD1. Germline V gene data show CDR1 as MDHEN and CDR2 as SYDVKM. The CDR3 runs to 14 residues. With 8 bases clipped from V and 4 bases from J, the junction kept 7 bases outside the gene matches. This chain's CDR3 is CASGRDREADTQYF. In DNA, the CDR3 is TGTGCCAGCGGCCGGGACAGGGAAGCAGATACGCAGTATTTT.

This chain connects TRBV4-2 to TRBJ2-3, with TRBD2 matching 9 bases. The germline V gene encodes CDR1 LGHNA and CDR2 YNFKEQ. CDR3 length: 17 residues. V trimming: 4 bases; J trimming: 3 bases; junction bases outside the gene matches: 11. CDR3 sequence (DNA): TGTGCCAGCAGCCCGGGTGGGGTAGCGGGAGTTACAGATACGCAGTATTTT. This codes for CASSPGGVAGVTDTQYF.

V gene TRBV5-4 combines with J gene TRBJ2-3, with D perhaps matching TRBD1 (5 bases). V was cut by 4 bases and J by 1 base, with 10 bases left in between. Germline assignment: CDR1 SGHNT and CDR2 YYREEE (reference sequence). This CDR3 region has 14 residues. CDR3 DNA: TGTGCCAGCAGCCAGACAGAAGGCACAGATACGCAGTATTTT. Translated: CASSQTEGTDTQYF.

This clone was picked up a small number of times. Other DNA sequences in the same sample also yield this CDR3. The rearrangement joins TRBV18 to TRBJ1-5; D unresolved. The germline CDR1 and CDR2 sequences are KGHSH and LQKENI. Trimming took 4 bases from V and 1 from J, leaving 5 bases between them. CDR3 length equals 13 residues. Here the CDR3 reads CASSQGSNQPQHF. The DNA of the CDR3 is TGTGCCAGCTCACAAGGCAGCAATCAGCCCCAGCATTTT.

V and J are TRBV7-9 and TRBJ2-6; possibly TRBD2 for D (6 bases). This CDR3 is 12 amino acids long. Germline V gene sequence: CDR1 SEHNR, CDR2 FQNEAQ (reference sequence). Trimming shortened V by 11 bases and J by 3 bases, and 8 bases separated the two germline ends. The CDR3 sequence: CAGGLGANVLTF. The CDR3 nucleotides are TGTGCCGGAGGGCTTGGGGCCAACGTCCTGACTTTC.

The chain is built from TRBV6-1 and TRBJ2-5; D possibly corresponds to TRBD1 (6 bases). In germline, CDR1 is MNHNS, CDR2 SASEGT. V was shortened by 6 bases and J by 14 bases, with 16 bases between the two germline ends. The CDR3 contains 11 residues. CDR3 region: CASRGPAGVYF. In nucleotides, the CDR3 is TGTGCCAGCAGGGGGCCGGCAGGGGTTTACTTC.

This chain connects TRBV10-3 to TRBJ2-2; D is possibly TRBD2 (6 bases). V lost 0 bases and J lost 1, with 9 bases in between. This CDR3 contains 16 residues. Germline CDR1 and CDR2: ENHRY and SYGVKD. The CDR3 coding sequence is TGTGCCATCAGTGAGTCGAGGCGGGGGAACACCGGGGAGCTGTTTTTT. Protein: CAISESRRGNTGELFF.

The chain links TRBV7-2 to TRBJ1-5, with D perhaps TRBD1 (5 bases). V shed 5 bases and J shed 2 bases, with 10 bases lying between them. The germline CDR1 and CDR2 sequences are SGHTA and FQGNSA. This CDR3 has 14 residues. CDR3 sequence (DNA): TGTGCCAGCAGCGAGGGGTGGGGCAATCAGCCCCAGCATTTT. This codes for CASSEGWGNQPQHF.

This CDR3 is CASSLVAGQSGNTIYF. CDR3 coding DNA: TGCGCCAGCAGCTTGGTAGCGGGGCAAAGTGGAAACACCATATATTTT. The genes are TRBV5-1 and TRBJ1-3; a weak D match, TRBD1 (5 bases). Trimming shortened V by 0 bases and J by 3 bases, and 13 bases separated the two germline ends. Germline V lookup: CDR1 SGHRS, CDR2 YFSETQ. The CDR3 runs to 16 residues.

The chain is built from TRBV11-2 and TRBJ2-7; D ambiguous. Germline V gene data show CDR1 as SGHAT and CDR2 as FQNNGV. Trimming removed 1 base from V and 4 bases from J, with 14 bases in between. The CDR3 consists of 15 residues. In nucleotides, the CDR3 is TGTGCCAGCAGCTTAGTTGCAACAACCCTTTACGAGCAGTACTTC. Its translation is CASSLVATTLYEQYF.

Only a few counts were recorded for this clone. This chain links TRBV29-1 with TRBJ1-2; D unclear. The CDR3 is 8 residues long. Germline V CDR1 and CDR2: SQVTM, ANQGSEA. The germline V and J ends were trimmed by 8 bases and 7 bases, with 5 bases remaining between them. The CDR3 DNA is TGCAGCATTTCTGGCTACACCTTC. It specifies CSISGYTF.

For the CDR3, the DNA is TGTGCCAGCAGCTTAGCAGCGGTCTCCTACGAGCAGTACTTC. Protein sequence: CASSLAAVSYEQYF. The chain employs TRBV7-9 and TRBJ2-7, with a weak D call TRBD2 (5 bases). With 0 bases removed from V and 0 bases from J, the gap between germline ends came to 6 bases. Germline CDR1 SEHNR, CDR2 FQNEAQ (reference sequence). There are 14 residues in the CDR3.

The chain carries TRBV28 and TRBJ2-1, with D unclear. V lost 8 bases, J lost 0 bases, and 8 bases lay in between. Germline-derived CDR1 and CDR2 are MDHEN and SYDVKM. This CDR3 is 13 amino acids long. The CDR3 spells CASRADSYNEQFF. The CDR3 bases are TGTGCCAGCCGGGCAGACTCCTACAATGAGCAGTTCTTC.

The chain couples TRBV29-1 to TRBJ2-1; D perhaps matches TRBD1 (6 bases). Germline V gene lookup returns CDR1 SQVTM and CDR2 ANQGSEA. The CDR3 totals 17 residues. The CDR3 is CSLATPRGGAFGNEQFF. CDR3 bases: TGCAGTCTGGCAACCCCAAGAGGGGGAGCTTTCGGCAATGAGCAGTTCTTC.

The chain uses TRBV4-2 and TRBJ2-3; D unresolved. CDR3 length: 13 amino acids. Germline CDR1 LGHNA, CDR2 YNFKEQ. The V and J ends lost 0 bases and 2 bases respectively, with 3 bases between them. Here the CDR3 DNA reads TGTGCCAGCAGCCAAGACAACACAGATACGCAGTATTTT. As protein: CASSQDNTDTQYF.

This sequence joins TRBV9 and TRBJ1-2; D is possibly TRBD1 (5 bases). There are 16 residues in the CDR3. V gave up 3 bases and J gave up 1 base, with 16 bases separating them. Germline assignment: CDR1 SGDLS and CDR2 YYNGEE. CDR3 bases: TGTGCCAGCAGCGCCGACCCCTGGGGGATTAACTATGGCTACACCTTC. Translating gives CASSADPWGINYGYTF.

The chain is built from TRBV27 and TRBJ2-1, with 8 bases matching TRBD2. The V gene's germline CDR1 is MNHEY and CDR2 SMNVEV (reference sequence). This CDR3 has 15 amino acids. V lost 3 bases to trimming and J lost 6 bases; unmatched junction nucleotides: 7. The CDR3 DNA follows: TGTGCCAGCAGTTTTCAGCGGGAGAGCCTCAATGAGCAGTTCTTC. It translates to CASSFQRESLNEQFF.

The CDR3 nucleotides are TGTGCCACCAGCAGAGATCGGGTGAGAGCAACTAATGAAAAACTGTTTTTT. The encoded protein is CATSRDRVRATNEKLFF. The rearrangement links TRBV15 to TRBJ1-4; D remains ambiguous. Between the trimmed V and J ends, which lost 0 bases and 0 bases, there was a span of 11 bases. CDR3 length: 17 amino acids. From germline, CDR1 is LNHNV and CDR2 YYDKDF (reference sequence).

This chain links TRBV19 with TRBJ1-2; D is uncertain. The CDR3 has 13 amino acids. The germline V gene has CDR1 LNHDA and CDR2 SQIVND (reference sequence). V dropped 7 bases and J dropped 6 bases, with 15 bases sitting between them. Here the CDR3 DNA reads TGTGCCAGTATGGCCCGACCGGGTAATGGCTACACCTTC. Encoded protein: CASMARPGNGYTF.

The chain links TRBV2 to TRBJ1-4; TRBD1 aligns across 11 bases. This CDR3 is 14 amino acids long. V shed 7 bases and J 6 bases; nucleotides not matched to a gene: 4. Looked up from germline, CDR1 is SNHLY and CDR2 is FYNNEI. The CDR3 DNA sequence: TGTGCCAGCACCCGGGACAGGGGGGATGAAAAACTGTTTTTT. It specifies CASTRDRGDEKLFF.

The chain carries TRBV30 and TRBJ2-5; no firm D call. From germline, CDR1 is GTSNPN and CDR2 SVGIG (reference sequence). The CDR3 length is 15 residues. Trimming took off 3 bases at V and 2 bases at J, with 16 bases between the two ends. CDR3 residues: CAWSPGLGSQETQYF. The CDR3 DNA reads TGTGCCTGGAGCCCCGGTTTGGGATCGCAAGAGACCCAGTACTTC. The full variable domain, rest sourced from reference TRBV30 and TRBJ2-5, is SQTIHQWPATLVQPVGSPLSLECTVEGTSNPNLYWYRQAAGRGLQLLFYSVGIGQISSEVPQNLSASRPQDRQFILSSKKLLLSDSGFYLCAWSPGLGSQETQYFGPGTRLLVL.